These T cell receptor beta chains were read from a single sample in a study of T cell repertoires in cytomegalovirus infection. Via MiXCR, TCRdb re-called the reads, giving one row per CDR3 protein. The table shows approximately 260,000 distinct CDR3 sequences, with approximately 17% occurring only once. Sequenced input: CD8+ T cells from PBMCs. These receptors were obtained from a human donor in good health (CMV status not recorded). Some clones in this sample may be carry-over from other donors' samples. CDR3s include the opening cysteine and the closing phenylalanine or tryptophan.

V: TRBV7-2; J: TRBJ2-7; CDR3: CASSLVRSEQYF
V: TRBV7-8; J: TRBJ2-3; CDR3: CASNTDTSLDTQYF
V: TRBV5-6; J: TRBJ1-6; CDR3: CASSWGDLKNSPLHF
V: TRBV19; J: TRBJ2-7; CDR3: CASSIGEVSYEQYF
V: TRBV2; J: TRBJ1-1; CDR3: CASPLRPAEAFF
V: TRBV29-1; J: TRBJ2-1; CDR3: CSVIGFLSGAYNEQFF
V: TRBV7-2; J: TRBJ2-1; CDR3: CASSLRSADEQFF
V: TRBV7-9; J: TRBJ2-2; CDR3: CASSLGAMNTGELFF
V: TRBV7-2; J: TRBJ1-1; CDR3: CASSDTPRPQNTEAFF
V: TRBV5-5; J: TRBJ2-7; CDR3: CASSLKTGRTYEQYF
V: TRBV4-1; J: TRBJ1-1; CDR3: CASSQDRRAGSTEAFF
V: TRBV11-2; J: TRBJ2-3; CDR3: CASSLLPGTGVTDTQYF
V: TRBV7-6; J: TRBJ2-3; CDR3: CASISFPTSGGPWDTQYF
V: TRBV29-1; J: TRBJ1-2; CDR3: CSVVATPGTAYNYGYTF
V: TRBV7-9; J: TRBJ1-2; CDR3: CASSPSGTVLPSYGYTF
V: TRBV6-6; J: TRBJ1-5; CDR3: CASSYYTGSNQPQHF